This entry lists 23 T cell receptor beta chains sequenced from one sample in a study of technical replicates of blood from a handful of donors. Profiled with immunoSEQ multiplex PCR; TCRdb holds only in-frame clones, not every one. This sample has 90,000 to 100,000 clones, with about 96% found just once. The material sequenced was T cells isolated from PBMCs. The receptors originated from a human donor in good health.

The J gene is TRBJ1-5, the V gene TRBV27; the D is unclear. Germline V gene sequence: CDR1 MNHEY, CDR2 SMNVEV (reference sequence). The length of the CDR3 is 14 residues. Trimming shortened V by 3 bases and J by 7 bases, and 13 bases separated the two germline ends. CDR3: CASSFHIDSQPQHF. CDR3 DNA: TGTGCCAGCAGTTTTCATATTGATAGCCAGCCCCAGCATTTT.

The V gene is TRBV9, the J gene TRBJ2-3; no reliable D call. This CDR3 contains 14 residues. Germline values: CDR1 SGDLS, CDR2 YYNGEE. Trimming cost V 2 bases and J 2 bases, with 9 bases left between them. CDR3 in DNA: TGTGCCAGCAGCGTTTTGACTGTCACAGATACGCAGTATTTT. Translation gives CASSVLTVTDTQYF. The variable domain in full, completed from reference TRBV9 and TRBJ2-3, reads DSGVTQTPKHLITATGQRVTLRCSPRSGDLSVYWYQQSLDQGLQFLIQYYNGEERAKGNILERFSAQQFPDLHSELNLSSLELGDSALYFCASSVLTVTDTQYFGPGTRLTVL.

CDR3 amino acids: CASRYTGNNQPQHF. Here the CDR3 DNA reads TGTGCCAGCAGATATACAGGGAATAATCAGCCCCAGCATTTT. This chain uses TRBV27 with TRBJ1-5, with D tentatively TRBD1 (6 bases). CDR1 and CDR2 from the germline V gene are MNHEY and SMNVEV (reference sequence). This CDR3 has 14 residues. The ends were cut back, 6 bases at V and 4 bases at J, with 13 bases in the middle.

V and J are TRBV6-4 and TRBJ2-5; maybe TRBD2 (6 bases). The J call may be incorrect, as the DNA end agrees better with TRBJ2-7. The CDR3 loop spans 17 amino acids. Germline loops: CDR1 MRHNA, CDR2 SNTAGT. The CDR3 reads CASRGLPGETRTYEQYF. In DNA, the CDR3 is TGTGCCAGCAGGGGTCTACCGGGAGAAACCCGTACCTACGAGCAGTACTTC.

This clone was picked up one time. The rearrangement links TRBV7-2 to TRBJ2-5; possible D gene TRBD2, 5 bases. The CDR3 has 15 residues. The V end was cut by 5 bases, the J end by 3 bases, with 16 bases between. Germline CDR1 reads SGHTA; CDR2 reads FQGNSA. CDR3 sequence: CASSRPTKPKETQYF. The CDR3 region has the DNA TGTGCCAGCAGCCGACCGACTAAGCCAAAAGAGACCCAGTACTTC.

V usage is TRBV13 and J usage is TRBJ2-2; 10 bases are a match to TRBD2. The CDR3 has 15 amino acids. With 3 bases clipped from V and 6 bases from J, the junction kept 4 bases outside the gene matches. Germline lookup yields CDR1 PRHDT and CDR2 FYEKMQ (reference sequence). CDR3 protein: CASSFSAGGSGELFF. Here the CDR3 DNA reads TGTGCCAGCAGCTTTTCAGCGGGAGGGTCCGGGGAGCTGTTTTTT.

V and J are TRBV12-5 and TRBJ2-2, with D perhaps TRBD1 (6 bases). Germline lookup yields CDR1 LGHNT and CDR2 FRNRAP. V was cut by 7 bases and J by 3 bases, with 12 bases left in between. The CDR3 loop spans 14 amino acids. The CDR3 region is CASASWTDTGELFF. As DNA, the CDR3 is TGTGCTAGTGCTTCTTGGACAGACACCGGGGAGCTGTTTTTT. Complete variable domain (other parts from reference TRBV12-5 and TRBJ2-2): DARVTQTPRHKVTEMGQEVTMRCQPILGHNTVFWYRQTMMQGLELLAYFRNRAPLDDSGMPKDRFSAEMPDATLATLKIQPSEPRDSAVYFCASASWTDTGELFFGEGSRLTVL.

CDR3 DNA: TGCAGCGTTGAACCGGACAGGAACCAAGAGACCCAGTACTTC. It translates to CSVEPDRNQETQYF. This chain joins TRBV29-1 and TRBJ2-5, with TRBD1 matching 7 bases. Losses at the gene ends were 2 bases for V and 0 bases for J; bases not matched to a gene: 3. The CDR3 is made up of 14 amino acids. Germline CDR1 SQVTM, CDR2 ANQGSEA. The variable domain in full, completed from reference TRBV29-1 and TRBJ2-5, reads SAVISQKPSRDICQRGTSLTIQCQVDSQVTMMFWYRQQPGQSLTLIATANQGSEATYESGFVIDKFPISRPNLTFSTLTVSNMSPEDSSIYLCSVEPDRNQETQYFGPGTRLLVL.

The chain couples TRBV30 to TRBJ1-5; 7 bases map to TRBD1. This CDR3 has 14 residues. Germline V gene sequence: CDR1 GTSNPN, CDR2 SVGIG (reference sequence). V shed 0 bases, J shed 7 bases, and the junction held 6 bases outside the gene matches. This CDR3 reads CAWSVRAGGQPQHF. The CDR3 DNA follows: TGTGCCTGGAGTGTACGGGCAGGGGGACAGCCCCAGCATTTT.

The V gene is TRBV28, the J gene TRBJ2-7; 9 bases fit TRBD1. Looked up from germline, CDR1 is MDHEN and CDR2 is SYDVKM. CDR3 length equals 16 residues. Germline trimming cut 4 bases from V and 1 base from J; bases unmatched to any gene: 8. This CDR3 is CASSSPGQGLSYEQYF. The CDR3 DNA follows: TGTGCCAGCAGTTCCCCGGGACAGGGTCTTTCCTACGAGCAGTACTTC.

CDR3 sequence: CASSAGEHTDTQYF. The DNA for the CDR3 is TGTGCCAGCAGTGCGGGAGAACACACAGATACGCAGTATTTT. This chain links TRBV6-4 with TRBJ2-3; maybe TRBD2 (6 bases). Trimming left V 4 bases short and J 2 bases short, with 10 bases between. The V gene's germline CDR1 is MRHNA and CDR2 SNTAGT. The CDR3 has 14 amino acids.

CDR3 nucleotide sequence: TGCGCCAGCAGCTTGGTTGAGTCAGGACAGGGGGTTTACGAGCAGTACTTC. Its protein product is CASSLVESGQGVYEQYF. The V gene is TRBV5-1, the J gene TRBJ2-7; TRBD1 matches 10 bases. CDR1 is SGHRS and CDR2 is YFSETQ in the germline V gene. Losses at the gene ends were 0 bases for V and 4 bases for J; bases not matched to a gene: 10. The length of the CDR3 is 17 residues.

The chain carries TRBV11-2 and TRBJ1-2; D is unresolved. Looked up from germline, CDR1 is SGHAT and CDR2 is FQNNGV. V lost 3 bases and J lost 3, with 8 bases in between. This CDR3 spans 13 amino acids. For the CDR3, the DNA is TGTGCCAGCAGCTTTGAGGCGGACTATGGCTACACCTTC. Translating it yields CASSFEADYGYTF. The variable domain in full, with the rest retrieved from reference TRBV11-2 and TRBJ1-2, is EAGVAQSPRYKIIEKRQSVAFWCNPISGHATLYWYQQILGQGPKLLIQFQNNGVVDDSQLPKDRFSAERLKGVDSTLKIQPAKLEDSAVYLCASSFEADYGYTFGSGTRLTVV.

The count of this clone is one. This chain joins TRBV21-1 and TRBJ1-1; the listed D gene, TRBD1, was not tested against the DNA. TRBV21-1 corresponds to a pseudogene. The CDR3 contains 17 residues. The CDR3 nucleotides read TGTGCCAGCAGCAAAGTATTATGGGACAGGGTTCTAACGGAAGCTTTCTTT. This encodes CASSKVLWDRVLTEAFF.

The gene calls are TRBV19 and TRBJ2-7; 8 bases align to TRBD2. The CDR3 contains 15 residues. Germline V lookup: CDR1 LNHDA, CDR2 SQIVND (reference sequence). With 4 bases clipped from V and 4 bases from J, the junction kept 9 bases outside the gene matches. This CDR3 is CASSRLRAGEYEQYF. CDR3 DNA: TGTGCCAGTAGTAGACTACGAGCGGGAGAATACGAGCAGTACTTC.

The J gene is TRBJ2-3, the V gene TRBV29-1; 9 bases map to TRBD1. Germline V gives CDR1 SQVTM, CDR2 ANQGSEA. The CDR3 totals 12 residues. The V segment lost 7 bases and the J segment 4 bases; nucleotides outside the gene matches: 3. The CDR3 region has the DNA TGCAGCGGGACAGGGGCGCCAGATACGCAGTATTTT. It codes for CSGTGAPDTQYF.

This chain links TRBV11-2 with TRBJ2-7; 9 positions match TRBD1. Germline trimming cut 4 bases from V and 0 bases from J; bases unmatched to any gene: 1. CDR3 length: 14 amino acids. Germline CDR1 and CDR2: SGHAT and FQNNGV. CDR3 amino acids: CASSSDRGSYEQYF. CDR3 nucleotide sequence: TGTGCCAGCAGCTCGGACAGGGGCTCCTACGAGCAGTACTTC.

This rearrangement joins TRBV5-4 to TRBJ2-3, with D maybe TRBD1 (6 bases). Trimming took 4 bases from V and 2 from J, leaving 20 bases between them. The CDR3 loop spans 17 amino acids. CDR1 and CDR2 from the germline V gene are SGHNT and YYREEE (reference sequence). CDR3 coding DNA: TGTGCCAGCAGCCACCGGGACACACTTCTATTCACAGATACGCAGTATTTT. Translating gives CASSHRDTLLFTDTQYF. Variable domain in full (rest from reference TRBV5-4 and TRBJ2-3): ETGVTQSPTHLIKTRGQQVTLRCSSQSGHNTVSWYQQALGQGPQFIFQYYREEENGRGNFPPRFSGLQFPNYSSELNVNALELDDSALYLCASSHRDTLLFTDTQYFGPGTRLTVL.

CDR3 sequence: CASSLTYGTEITNYGYTF. In DNA, the CDR3 is TGTGCCAGCAGCTTAACTTATGGGACAGAAATTACTAACTATGGCTACACCTTC. The chain recombines TRBV7-2 with TRBJ1-2; 7 bases agree with TRBD1. This CDR3 has 18 residues. Germline assignment: CDR1 SGHTA and CDR2 FQGNSA. V lost 2 bases, J lost 0 bases, and 12 bases stayed unmatched.

The table lists this clone with a few counts. V usage is TRBV15 and J usage is TRBJ2-2; the D is unclear. Trimming shortened V by 0 bases and J by 5 bases, and 7 bases separated the two germline ends. The CDR3 covers 14 residues. Germline CDR1 LNHNV, CDR2 YYDKDF (reference sequence). This CDR3 is CATSRDKETGELFF. Written as DNA, the CDR3 is TGTGCCACCAGCAGAGATAAGGAGACCGGGGAGCTGTTTTTT.

This sequence joins TRBV4-3 and TRBJ2-7, with D possibly TRBD2 on 5 matching bases. The germline CDR1 and CDR2 sequences are LGHNA and YSLEER. Trimming took off 1 base at V and 5 bases at J, with 15 bases between the two ends. The CDR3 loop spans 15 amino acids. The CDR3 nucleotides are TGCGCCAGCAGCCAAGGTGAGGGAGAGGCCGACGAGCAGTACTTC. Protein sequence: CASSQGEGEADEQYF.

The chain carries TRBV5-4 and TRBJ1-1, with 9 bases fitting TRBD1. V was clipped by 6 bases and J by 4 bases; unmatched bases: 13. This CDR3 comprises 16 residues. Germline V lookup: CDR1 SGHNT, CDR2 YYREEE (reference sequence). CDR3 in amino acids: CASTPGTGFQGTEAFF. CDR3 sequence (DNA): TGTGCCAGCACTCCCGGGACAGGGTTTCAAGGCACTGAAGCTTTCTTT.

The CDR3 loop is CASSYHPWTGDYTQPQHF. CDR3 DNA sequence: TGCGCCAGCAGCTACCATCCTTGGACAGGGGATTATACTCAGCCCCAGCATTTT. The chain combines TRBV5-1 with TRBJ1-5, with 9 bases fitting TRBD1. CDR1 and CDR2 from the germline V gene are SGHRS and YFSETQ. J was trimmed by 6 bases and V by 3 bases; bases with no gene match: 16. CDR3 length: 18 residues. The entire variable domain, with the rest obtained from reference TRBV5-1 and TRBJ1-5, is as follows: KAGVTQTPRYLIKTRGQQVTLSCSPISGHRSVSWYQQTPGQGLQFLFEYFSETQRNKGNFPGRFSGRQFSNSRSEMNVSTLELGDSALYLCASSYHPWTGDYTQPQHFGDGTRLSIL.